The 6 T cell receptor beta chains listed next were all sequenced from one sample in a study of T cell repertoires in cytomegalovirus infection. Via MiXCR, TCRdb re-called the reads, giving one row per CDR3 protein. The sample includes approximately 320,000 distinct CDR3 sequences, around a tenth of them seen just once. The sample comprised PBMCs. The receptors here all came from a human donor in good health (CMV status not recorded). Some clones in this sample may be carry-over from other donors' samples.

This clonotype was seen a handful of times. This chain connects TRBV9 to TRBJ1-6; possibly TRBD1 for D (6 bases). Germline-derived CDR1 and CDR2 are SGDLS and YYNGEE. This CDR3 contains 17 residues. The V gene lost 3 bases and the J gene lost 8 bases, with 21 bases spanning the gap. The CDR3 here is CASSGSPSGAGDSPLHF. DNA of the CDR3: TGTGCCAGCAGCGGGAGCCCCTCAGGGGCTGGTGATTCACCCCTCCACTTT.

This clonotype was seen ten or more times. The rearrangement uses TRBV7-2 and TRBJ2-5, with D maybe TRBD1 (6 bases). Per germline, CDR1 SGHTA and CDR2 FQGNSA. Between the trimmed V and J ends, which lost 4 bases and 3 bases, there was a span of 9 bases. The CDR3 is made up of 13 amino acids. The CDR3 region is CASSSQGKETQYF. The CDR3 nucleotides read TGTGCCAGCAGCTCACAGGGTAAAGAGACCCAGTACTTC.

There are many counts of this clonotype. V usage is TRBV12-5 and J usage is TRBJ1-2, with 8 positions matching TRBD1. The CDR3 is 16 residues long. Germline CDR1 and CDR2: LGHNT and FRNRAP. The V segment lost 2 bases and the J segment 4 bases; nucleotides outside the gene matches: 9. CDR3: CASGLMTGEFGYGYTF. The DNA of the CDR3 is TGTGCTAGTGGTTTGATGACAGGGGAGTTCGGCTATGGCTACACCTTC.

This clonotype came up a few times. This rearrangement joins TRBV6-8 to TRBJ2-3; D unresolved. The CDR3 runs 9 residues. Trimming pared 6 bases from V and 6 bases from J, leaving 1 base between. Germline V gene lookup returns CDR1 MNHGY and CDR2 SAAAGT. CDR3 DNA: TGTGCCAGCAGGGATACGCAGTATTTT. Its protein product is CASRDTQYF.

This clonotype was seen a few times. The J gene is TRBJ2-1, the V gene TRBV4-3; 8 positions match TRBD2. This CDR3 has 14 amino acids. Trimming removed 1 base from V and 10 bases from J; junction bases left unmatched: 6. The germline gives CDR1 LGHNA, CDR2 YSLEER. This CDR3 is CASSQGLAGPEQFF. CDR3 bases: TGCGCCAGCAGCCAAGGGCTAGCGGGTCCGGAGCAGTTCTTC.

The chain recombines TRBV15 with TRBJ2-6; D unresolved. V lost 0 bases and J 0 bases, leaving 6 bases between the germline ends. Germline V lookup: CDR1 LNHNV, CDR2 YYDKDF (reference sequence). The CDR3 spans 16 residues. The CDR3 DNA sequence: TGTGCCACCAGCAGAGATGGGAACTCTGGGGCCAACGTCCTGACTTTC. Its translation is CATSRDGNSGANVLTF. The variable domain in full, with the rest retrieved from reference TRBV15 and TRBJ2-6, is DAMVIQNPRYQVTQFGKPVTLSCSQTLNHNVMYWYQQKSSQAPKLLFHYYDKDFNNEADTPDNFQSRRPNTSFCFLDIRSPGLGDTAMYLCATSRDGNSGANVLTFGAGSRLTVL.